The 23 T cell receptor beta chains reported below all come from one sample, sequenced in a study of blood T cell repertoires in COVID-19. Repertoires were generated with immunoSEQ multiplex PCR, while TCRdb's copy carries only in-frame clones and drops some. The sample gives around 130,000 clones, around nine tenths of which show up once; 18% is in the top ten. Sequenced material: peripheral blood. The receptors originated from a man aged 50 to 60 with active or convalescent COVID-19.

Note on this clone: Other nucleotide sequences from this sample produce the same CDR3. The genes are TRBV19 and TRBJ1-5; 7 nucleotides match TRBD1. This CDR3 region has 14 residues. V shed 6 bases and J 4 bases; nucleotides not matched to a gene: 6. The germline gives CDR1 LNHDA, CDR2 SQIVND (reference sequence). CDR3 in DNA: TGTGCCAGTAGCCGCCGGGACAGTAATCAGCCCCAGCATTTT. It translates to CASSRRDSNQPQHF.

The chain recombines TRBV2 with TRBJ1-5, with TRBD1 as a possible D gene (6 bases). Germline CDR1 and CDR2: SNHLY and FYNNEI. The germline V and J ends were trimmed by 1 base and 0 bases, with 10 bases remaining between them. This CDR3 contains 16 residues. The CDR3 DNA is TGTGCCAGCAGTGAAGAGGACAGCTATAGCAATCAGCCCCAGCATTTT. This codes for CASSEEDSYSNQPQHF.

The rearrangement links TRBV12-3 or TRBV12-4 to TRBJ2-1, with D perhaps matching TRBD2 (6 bases). The CDR3 has 12 amino acids. The germline V and J ends were trimmed by 3 bases and 13 bases, with 13 bases remaining between them. CDR3 sequence (DNA): TGTGCCAGCAGTTTTGCCGGGGGTCCACAGTTCTTC. This gives the protein CASSFAGGPQFF.

The chain joins TRBV5-1 to TRBJ1-2; 10 bases map to TRBD1. The CDR3 runs to 14 residues. The trim removed 1 base at V and 8 bases at J, leaving 5 bases unmatched. CDR1 and CDR2 (germline): SGHRS, YFSETQ. The CDR3 is CASSLRQGAGGYTF. The CDR3 DNA follows: TGCGCCAGCAGCTTGAGACAGGGGGCGGGAGGCTACACCTTC. Complete variable domain (other parts from reference TRBV5-1 and TRBJ1-2): KAGVTQTPRYLIKTRGQQVTLSCSPISGHRSVSWYQQTPGQGLQFLFEYFSETQRNKGNFPGRFSGRQFSNSRSEMNVSTLELGDSALYLCASSLRQGAGGYTFGSGTRLTVV.

The rearrangement joins TRBV9 to TRBJ2-7, with 7 bases aligning to TRBD1. Germline values: CDR1 SGDLS, CDR2 YYNGEE. Germline trimming cut 0 bases from V and 1 base from J; bases unmatched to any gene: 4. The CDR3 is 15 residues long. The CDR3, as DNA: TGTGCCAGCAGCGTAGATACAGGGGAATCCTACGAGCAGTACTTC. Amino acids: CASSVDTGESYEQYF.

This clone was seen once. The rearrangement uses TRBV5-4 and TRBJ2-3, with D perhaps TRBD2 (5 bases). This CDR3 is built from 14 residues. Trimming took off 3 bases at V and 2 bases at J, with 10 bases between the two ends. The V gene's germline CDR1 is SGHNT and CDR2 YYREEE (reference sequence). CDR3 region: CASSSISATDTQYF. CDR3 DNA: TGTGCCAGCAGCTCTATTAGCGCCACAGATACGCAGTATTTT.

The chain uses TRBV9 and TRBJ2-7; D is possibly TRBD2 (7 bases). Germline V gene data show CDR1 as SGDLS and CDR2 as YYNGEE. Trimming cost V 3 bases and J 6 bases, with 16 bases left between them. This CDR3 region has 14 residues. CDR3 loop: CASSEGGLPTEQYF. CDR3 nucleotide sequence: TGTGCCAGCAGCGAGGGGGGACTACCCACCGAGCAGTACTTC.

The chain carries TRBV3-1 (or the pseudogene TRBV3-2) and TRBJ1-1, with D unresolved. This CDR3 region has 17 residues. Per the germline V gene, CDR1 is LGHDT and CDR2 is YNNKEL (reference sequence). The germline V and J ends were trimmed by 5 bases and 1 base, with 20 bases remaining between them. The CDR3 DNA follows: TGTGCCAGCAGCTCAACCTCGAGGGCCCTCAGGAACACTGAAGCTTTCTTT. Amino acid sequence: CASSSTSRALRNTEAFF.

This clone was recorded only once. The V call is TRBV13, the J call TRBJ1-3; D gene ambiguous. The CDR3 loop spans 16 amino acids. V shed 5 bases and J shed 1 base, with 15 bases lying between them. Germline assignment: CDR1 PRHDT and CDR2 FYEKMQ (reference sequence). DNA for the CDR3: TGTGCCAGCAGCAATAGAGAAGCCGAATCTGGAAACACCATATATTTT. Translating gives CASSNREAESGNTIYF.

The genes are TRBV4-1 and TRBJ2-1; a possible D gene is TRBD1 (6 bases). This CDR3 contains 17 residues. V was clipped by 1 base and J by 1 base, with 14 bases between them. CDR1 and CDR2 (germline): MGHRA, YSYEKL. CDR3 residues: CASSQGLAGASYNEQFF. The DNA for the CDR3 is TGCGCCAGCAGCCAAGGTCTGGCAGGGGCATCCTACAATGAGCAGTTCTTC.

The V and J genes are TRBV2 and TRBJ2-1; 9 bases line up with TRBD1. Germline-derived CDR1 and CDR2 are SNHLY and FYNNEI. There are 14 residues in the CDR3. The J segment lost 3 bases and the V segment lost 7 bases, leaving 4 bases of the junction unmatched. CDR3 amino acids: CASKDRGNYNEQFF. CDR3 sequence (DNA): TGTGCCAGCAAGGACAGGGGAAACTACAATGAGCAGTTCTTC.

V and J are TRBV19 and TRBJ1-5, with D perhaps TRBD1 (6 bases). Trimming shortened V by 4 bases and J by 3 bases, and 19 bases separated the two germline ends. The CDR3 spans 17 residues. CDR1 is LNHDA and CDR2 is SQIVND in the germline V gene (reference sequence). The CDR3 protein is CASSTQEYRVDNQPQHF. Here the CDR3 DNA reads TGTGCCAGTAGTACTCAAGAGTACAGGGTCGACAATCAGCCCCAGCATTTT.

J is TRBJ2-1 and V is TRBV6-5; 10 bases fit TRBD2. Germline V lookup: CDR1 MNHEY, CDR2 SVGAGI. The J segment lost 7 bases and the V segment lost 4 bases, leaving 7 bases of the junction unmatched. This CDR3 contains 15 residues. The chain's CDR3 is CASSSGSGRVNEQFF. As DNA, the CDR3 is TGTGCCAGCAGTTCAGGGAGCGGGAGGGTGAATGAGCAGTTCTTC.

Here the CDR3 reads CASSRPGNNQPQHF. CDR3 nucleotides: TGTGCCAGCAGTCGGCCAGGAAACAATCAGCCCCAGCATTTT. This chain links TRBV28 with TRBJ1-5; D is unclear. The germline gives CDR1 MDHEN, CDR2 SYDVKM. Trimming took 5 bases from V and 3 from J, leaving 11 bases between them. CDR3 length: 14 residues.

This clone was observed a single time. The genes are TRBV21-1 and TRBJ2-3; the D call TRBD2 from the table was never checked on the DNA. TRBV21-1 is deemed a pseudogene. The CDR3 runs 19 residues. The CDR3 sequence is CASSKRPSSGPWGTDTQYF. DNA of the CDR3: TGTGCCAGCAGCAAAAGGCCGTCGAGCGGGCCATGGGGCACAGATACGCAGTATTTT.

The chain links TRBV5-6 to TRBJ2-7; tentative D call: TRBD1 (6 bases). The CDR3 length is 14 residues. V was pared by 4 bases and J by 0 bases, with 11 bases between. Germline values: CDR1 SGHDT, CDR2 YYEEEE. The CDR3 DNA sequence: TGTGCCAGCAGCACGCTGACAGGCTCCTACGAGCAGTACTTC. This encodes CASSTLTGSYEQYF.

The chain joins TRBV7-9 to TRBJ1-4, with TRBD1 as a possible D gene (6 bases). The CDR3 totals 14 residues. The V gene lost 1 base and the J gene lost 6 bases, with 9 bases spanning the gap. Germline lookup yields CDR1 SEHNR and CDR2 FQNEAQ (reference sequence). The CDR3 spells CASSLVGADEKLFF. CDR3 DNA: TGTGCCAGCAGCTTAGTGGGGGCCGATGAAAAACTGTTTTTT.

The chain's CDR3 is CASSGLAGGPDTQYF. The CDR3 bases are TGTGCCAGCAGCGGACTAGCGGGAGGCCCAGATACGCAGTATTTT. The chain employs TRBV2 and TRBJ2-3; 14 bases map to TRBD2. V gave up 6 bases and J gave up 4 bases; unmatched junction bases: 3. CDR3 length: 15 amino acids. CDR1 SNHLY and CDR2 FYNNEI come from the germline V gene.

This chain uses TRBV12-5 with TRBJ2-2; 9 bases line up with TRBD2. The CDR3 covers 16 residues. From germline, CDR1 is LGHNT and CDR2 FRNRAP. V was clipped by 5 bases and J by 1 base; unmatched bases: 5. CDR3 sequence (DNA): TGTGCTAGTGGTCCAGCTAGCGGGGAGAACACCGGGGAGCTGTTTTTT. This codes for CASGPASGENTGELFF.

This clone was counted a single time. The chain employs TRBV19 and TRBJ2-5; D may be TRBD1 (6 bases). Germline-derived CDR1 and CDR2 are LNHDA and SQIVND (reference sequence). The CDR3 is 15 amino acids. The V gene lost 3 bases and the J gene lost 6 bases, with 17 bases spanning the gap. CDR3 DNA: TGTGCCAGTAGTATGGCAGGGGCCCAGGGTAAGACCCAGTACTTC. Its protein product is CASSMAGAQGKTQYF.

The chain carries TRBV6-5 and TRBJ2-1; TRBD2 matches 9 bases. This CDR3 has 13 amino acids. Germline values: CDR1 MNHEY, CDR2 SVGAGI. With V trimmed by 7 bases and J by 9 bases, 7 bases remained unmatched. Here the CDR3 DNA reads TGTGCCAGCATCGGACCGGGACTAGCTGAGCAGTTCTTC. It translates to CASIGPGLAEQFF.

The chain couples TRBV18 to TRBJ2-1; 9 positions agree with TRBD1. Trimming at V came to 2 bases and at J to 7 bases, leaving 3 bases not matched to a gene. Germline V CDR1 and CDR2: KGHSH, LQKENI. This CDR3 contains 14 residues. CDR3 bases: TGTGCCAGCTCACCAGGGGGACAGGGTAATGAGCAGTTCTTC. It yields the protein CASSPGGQGNEQFF. The full variable domain, with the rest looked up from reference TRBV18 and TRBJ2-1, is NAGVMQNPRHLVRRRGQEARLRCSPMKGHSHVYWYRQLPEEGLKFMVYLQKENIIDESGMPKERFSAEFPKEGPSILRIQQVVRGDSAAYFCASSPGGQGNEQFFGPGTRLTVL.

This chain joins TRBV7-8 and TRBJ1-3; D not resolved. The V end lost 1 base, the J end lost 0 bases, and 22 bases lay between the germline ends. The CDR3 runs 20 residues. Germline V gene data show CDR1 as SGHVS and CDR2 as FQNEAQ. The CDR3 protein is CASSLVRAGLKRISGNTIYF. Here the CDR3 DNA reads TGTGCCAGCAGCTTAGTGAGGGCAGGTCTAAAAAGAATCTCTGGAAACACCATATATTTT.